The 5 T cell receptor beta chains below come from one sample, sequenced in a study of long-term antiretroviral therapy in people with HIV. Survey-level immunoSEQ v3.0 assays were run. Assay: immunoSEQ multiplex PCR; the TCRdb copy retains only in-frame clones and omits some. The profile shows 15,000 to 20,000 clones, 60% to 80% of them singletons. The sample in question was unsorted PBMCs, obtained 2.1 to 2.2 years before starting antiretroviral therapy. Receptors were obtained from a man aged 25-45 years with HIV.

The chain links TRBV29-1 to TRBJ2-2; weak D call: TRBD1 (5 bases). Trimming took 7 bases from V and 0 from J, leaving 9 bases between them. Looked up from germline, CDR1 is SQVTM and CDR2 is ANQGSEA. The length of the CDR3 is 13 residues. The CDR3 DNA reads TGCAGCGCTCGGACATCGAACACCGGGGAGCTGTTTTTT. Its protein product is CSARTSNTGELFF.

This chain connects TRBV15 to TRBJ2-7; D gene ambiguous. Trimming removed 5 bases from V and 2 bases from J, with 10 bases in between. Germline V lookup: CDR1 LNHNV, CDR2 YYDKDF (reference sequence). The CDR3 runs 13 residues. DNA for the CDR3: TGTGCCACCAGCCCCCCGGATACCTACGAGCAGTACTTC. Encoded protein: CATSPPDTYEQYF.

This clone was seen more than once but under ten times. J is TRBJ1-6 and V is TRBV7-9; D gene ambiguous. Germline V CDR1 and CDR2: SEHNR, FQNEAQ (reference sequence). The CDR3 contains 11 residues. V was clipped by 6 bases and J by 12 bases, with 9 bases between them. CDR3 sequence: CASRGPGPLHF. The CDR3 DNA is TGTGCCAGCAGAGGTCCGGGACCCCTCCACTTT.

V usage is TRBV7-2 and J usage is TRBJ1-3; tentatively, D is TRBD1 (5 bases). The CDR3 loop spans 16 amino acids. The V gene's germline CDR1 is SGHTA and CDR2 FQGNSA. V was trimmed by 3 bases and J by 0 bases, leaving 12 bases between them. The CDR3 here is CASSFGGRGSGNTIYF. CDR3 bases: TGTGCCAGCAGCTTCGGGGGACGGGGCTCTGGAAACACCATATATTTT.

This clone was observed a handful of times. The chain couples TRBV2 to TRBJ1-4; TRBD1 matches at 8 bases. Germline CDR1 SNHLY, CDR2 FYNNEI. The CDR3 totals 15 residues. V shed 5 bases, J shed 5 bases, and the junction held 7 bases outside the gene matches. The CDR3 loop is CASSYRQGRNEKLFF. The CDR3 DNA reads as TGTGCCAGCAGTTACAGACAGGGGAGAAATGAAAAACTGTTTTTT.